The clone carrying this T cell receptor beta chain turned up a few times. Its antigen is unidentified. These data are taken from a study of T cells in localized non-small cell lung cancer. Study-level results: T cell clonality was highest in uninvolved adjacent lung, above tumor. The study detected a median around 57 of the top 100 tumor clones in adjacent lung. Only one tumor region was sequenced, so heterogeneity remains possible. With higher T cell density in blood came longer overall survival.

Germline trimming cut 4 bases from V and 0 bases from J; bases unmatched to any gene: 9. This CDR3 has 18 amino acids. Germline V lookup: CDR1 SGHNT, CDR2 YENEEA. The table came from immunoSEQ multiplex PCR; TCRdb's copy has only in-frame clones and leaves some out. Found here are around 3,000 clones, roughly 25% of them singletons; the top ten hold around 5.8%. Sequencing used lung tumor tissue, obtained before any cancer treatment. This chain links TRBV11-3 with TRBJ2-1, with 10 bases lining up with TRBD2. The TCR sequence derives from a woman aged 40 to 75 with stage I lung adenocarcinoma. CDR3 protein: CASSSRGLAPPSYNEQFF. CDR3 nucleotide sequence: TGTGCCAGCAGCTCGCGGGGACTAGCGCCTCCCTCCTACAATGAGCAGTTCTTC.